The 14 T cell receptor beta chains below come from one sample, sequenced in a study of metastatic and nonmetastatic thyroid tumors. TCRdb re-clonotyped the PCR reads via MiXCR. The sample has about 9,100 clones, roughly a fifth seen once. Patients had received no treatment of any kind before thyroid surgery. The sample consisted of adjacent normal tissue. Receptors were obtained from a female donor with papillary thyroid cancer or a benign thyroid nodule (not recorded which). Some clones in this sample may be carry-over from other donors' samples.

This clone was recorded at least ten times. This sequence joins TRBV9 and TRBJ2-7; 11 bases fit TRBD1. Germline assignment: CDR1 SGDLS and CDR2 YYNGEE. CDR3 size: 15 residues. With V trimmed by 3 bases and J by 4 bases, 6 bases remained unmatched. CDR3 loop: CASSAGQGAQYEQYF. The CDR3 nucleotides read TGTGCCAGCAGCGCAGGACAGGGGGCGCAATACGAGCAGTACTTC.

This clone is medium-sized (0.01 to 0.1%) within its sample. CDR3: CASSQLGTGGDEQFF. CDR3 coding DNA: TGTGCCAGCAGCCAACTGGGGACAGGGGGGGATGAGCAGTTCTTC. The chain carries TRBV11-1 and TRBJ2-1, with 11 bases lining up with TRBD1. V lost 5 bases, J lost 8 bases, and 8 bases stayed unmatched. There are 15 residues in the CDR3. Germline assignment: CDR1 SGHAT and CDR2 FQDESV (reference sequence).

The V and J genes are TRBV10-3 and TRBJ2-2, with 12 bases fitting TRBD1. V gave up 6 bases and J gave up 5 bases; unmatched junction bases: 4. The germline CDR1 and CDR2 sequences are ENHRY and SYGVKD. The CDR3 is made up of 15 amino acids. CDR3 amino acids: CAIRKGQGATGELFF. CDR3 nucleotide sequence: TGTGCCATCAGGAAGGGACAGGGGGCAACCGGGGAGCTGTTTTTT.

This clone is medium-sized by share. The chain is built from TRBV6-2 or TRBV6-3 and TRBJ1-5, with 7 bases lining up with TRBD1. There are 18 residues in the CDR3. Germline trimming cut 8 bases from V and 2 bases from J; bases unmatched to any gene: 18. CDR1 is MNHEY and CDR2 is SVGEGT in the germline V gene. The CDR3 sequence is CASPPGGLGRDGNQPQHF. The CDR3 DNA sequence: TGTGCCAGCCCCCCAGGGGGGCTCGGGAGGGATGGCAATCAGCCCCAGCATTTT.

This clone was seen ten or more times. The J gene is TRBJ2-3, the V gene TRBV7-2; D not certain. From germline, CDR1 is SGHTA and CDR2 FQGNSA. This CDR3 contains 15 residues. Trimming pared 0 bases from V and 6 bases from J, leaving 13 bases between. The CDR3 DNA reads TGTGCCAGCAGCTTAGCGCTTATTAGCCGGGATACGCAGTATTTT. This translates into CASSLALISRDTQYF.

The rearrangement links TRBV14 to TRBJ2-1; a weak D match, TRBD1 (5 bases). Looked up from germline, CDR1 is SGHDN and CDR2 is FVKESK. V gave up 4 bases and J gave up 1 base, with 17 bases separating them. This CDR3 comprises 17 residues. For the CDR3, the DNA is TGTGCCAGCAGCCCCTCATTGGGGCTTGTTTCCTACAATGAGCAGTTCTTC. This gives the protein CASSPSLGLVSYNEQFF.

This clone was picked up a small number of times. At one of its ends the junction is not consistent with the germline gene, which may arise from a read error. CDR3 loop: CALKEGQGAGGDLFF. In DNA, the CDR3 is TGCGCCCTAAAGGAGGGACAGGGGGCCGGAGGGGATCTGTTCTTT. The chain joins TRBV10-2 to TRBJ2-2; TRBD1 aligns across 12 bases. The germline CDR1 and CDR2 sequences are WSHSY and SAAADI. This CDR3 has 15 amino acids.

The rearrangement uses TRBV11-2 and TRBJ2-7; no clear D gene. The CDR3 totals 12 residues. Germline V gene data show CDR1 as SGHAT and CDR2 as FQNNGV. Trimming cost V 5 bases and J 3 bases, with 8 bases left between them. CDR3 residues: CASSPPGYEQYF. CDR3 DNA sequence: TGTGCCAGCAGCCCGCCCGGCTACGAGCAGTACTTC.

This clone was counted only a few times. The J gene is TRBJ1-1, the V gene TRBV7-6; D might be TRBD1 (5 bases). The CDR3 runs 15 residues. V lost 2 bases and J 1 base, leaving 11 bases between the germline ends. The germline gives CDR1 SGHVS, CDR2 FNYEAQ. As DNA, the CDR3 is TGTGCCAGCAGCTTAAGGGCAGGGTCGAACACTGAAGCTTTCTTT. This codes for CASSLRAGSNTEAFF.

By share, this clone counts as medium-sized. This chain connects TRBV12-3 or TRBV12-4 to TRBJ2-1; 15 bases map to TRBD2. The CDR3 has 16 residues. Unmatched junction bases numbered 2, after V lost 5 bases and J lost 3 bases. The CDR3 nucleotides are TGTGCCAGCAGTGGGACTAGCGGGGGGATCTACAATGAGCAGTTCTTC. Protein: CASSGTSGGIYNEQFF.

This clone has only a few counts. The rearrangement links TRBV30 to TRBJ2-7, with D perhaps given as TRBD1 or TRBD2 (5 bases each). CDR3 length: 15 amino acids. Trimming shortened V by 3 bases and J by 2 bases, and 17 bases separated the two germline ends. Germline values: CDR1 GTSNPN, CDR2 SVGIG (reference sequence). The DNA for the CDR3 is TGTGCCTGGAGCAAGGGACCGGGCCCAGCCTACGAGCAGTACTTC. Its protein product is CAWSKGPGPAYEQYF. Together with reference TRBV30 and TRBJ2-7, the CDR3 gives the full variable domain: SQTIHQWPATLVQPVGSPLSLECTVEGTSNPNLYWYRQAAGRGLQLLFYSVGIGQISSEVPQNLSASRPQDRQFILSSKKLLLSDSGFYLCAWSKGPGPAYEQYFGPGTRLTVT.

This clone was counted at least ten times. The chain combines TRBV7-3 with TRBJ2-5, with D perhaps given as TRBD1 or TRBD2 (6 bases each). Germline values: CDR1 SGHTA, CDR2 FQGTGA. CDR3 length equals 14 residues. The V end lost 0 bases, the J end lost 4 bases, and 9 bases lay between the germline ends. CDR3: CASSLTPGAETQYF. DNA of the CDR3: TGTGCCAGCAGCTTAACGCCGGGGGCAGAGACCCAGTACTTC.

About this clone: This may be a read error: a much more frequent sequence differs by one nucleotide. The sample has other DNA sequences that encode this CDR3 too. This chain connects TRBV3-1 to TRBJ1-5; a possible D gene is TRBD1 (5 bases). Germline-derived CDR1 and CDR2 are LGHDT and YNNKEL (reference sequence). The CDR3 covers 14 residues. CDR3 nucleotide sequence: TGTGCCAGTAGCCTAGGGGTTTTGAATCAGCCCCAGCATTTT. Translation: CASSLGVLNQPQHF.

This clone was counted at least ten times. This chain connects TRBV19 to TRBJ2-4; possible D gene TRBD1, 5 bases. Deletions cut 8 bases from V and 6 bases from J, with 17 bases between. The CDR3 has 14 amino acids. Germline lookup yields CDR1 LNHDA and CDR2 SQIVND (reference sequence). CDR3 residues: CASQRLGAGNIQYF. The CDR3 bases are TGTGCCAGTCAACGGCTTGGGGCCGGAAACATTCAGTACTTC.